One sample yielded the 14 T cell receptor beta chains listed below, sequenced in a study of post-analysis software for immune sequencing data. Findings and caveats of the study: Among 4 or 5 TRBV segments more frequent in patients than controls were TRBV5-6, TRBV5-1 and TRBV20-1.

cDNA libraries of TCR beta carried unique molecular identifiers. TCRdb reprocessed the PCR reads via MiXCR and lists one record per CDR3 protein. The sample shows 350,000 to 450,000 distinct CDR3 sequences, 35% to 45% of them seen only once. For these receptors, no antigen is known. Sequenced input: blood. The receptors were sampled from a girl aged 2-10 years with multiple sclerosis.

This clonotype turned up a few times. This chain joins TRBV6-5 and TRBJ2-1; D is perhaps TRBD1 (5 bases). V was cut by 2 bases and J by 5 bases, with 7 bases left in between. In germline, CDR1 is MNHEY, CDR2 SVGAGI. The CDR3 extends over 13 amino acids. The CDR3 loop reads CASSYGANNEQFF. In DNA form, the CDR3 reads TGTGCCAGCAGTTACGGGGCGAACAATGAGCAGTTCTTC.

This clonotype has more than one count but fewer than ten. The gene calls are TRBV28 and TRBJ2-5; D not resolved. Trimming took off 4 bases at V and 5 bases at J, with 8 bases between the two ends. The length of the CDR3 is 12 residues. Germline-derived CDR1 and CDR2 are MDHEN and SYDVKM. This CDR3 reads CASSSSGETQYF. CDR3 nucleotides: TGTGCCAGCAGTTCCTCCGGGGAGACCCAGTACTTC. The variable domain in full, with the rest retrieved from reference TRBV28 and TRBJ2-5, is DVKVTQSSRYLVKRTGEKVFLECVQDMDHENMFWYRQDPGLGLRLIYFSYDVKMKEKGDIPEGYSVSREKKERFSLILESASTNQTSMYLCASSSSGETQYFGPGTRLLVL.

This clonotype has a handful of counts. The chain joins TRBV6-6 to TRBJ1-2; 7 nucleotides line up with TRBD1. CDR1 and CDR2 from the germline V gene are MNHNY and SVGAGI (reference sequence). CDR3 length: 16 amino acids. The V gene end was trimmed by 0 bases and the J gene end by 4 bases; junction bases not matched to a gene: 8. The CDR3 bases are TGTGCCAGCAGTTACTCTGATAGGGGGCTGGGCTATGGCTACACCTTC. Translation: CASSYSDRGLGYGYTF.

This clonotype was counted between two and nine times. The genes are TRBV12-3 or TRBV12-4 and TRBJ1-5; D ambiguous. This CDR3 contains 15 residues. V lost 3 bases to trimming and J lost 3 bases, with 12 bases between them. CDR3 DNA: TGTGCCAGCAGTTTTGGGTTATGGGACAATCAGCCCCAGCATTTT. It is translated as CASSFGLWDNQPQHF.

This clonotype was counted between two and nine times. This chain joins TRBV7-9 and TRBJ1-2; a possible D gene is TRBD1 (5 bases). CDR1 and CDR2 from the germline V gene are SEHNR and FQNEAQ (reference sequence). With 4 bases removed from V and 2 bases from J, the gap between germline ends came to 14 bases. This CDR3 comprises 15 residues. This CDR3 reads CASSSHPTDNYGYTF. The CDR3 nucleotides are TGTGCCAGCAGCTCCCACCCGACAGACAACTATGGCTACACCTTC.

V usage is TRBV12-5 and J usage is TRBJ2-1; maybe TRBD1 (5 bases). The CDR3 has 15 amino acids. V was pared by 0 bases and J by 2 bases, with 8 bases between. Germline assignment: CDR1 LGHNT and CDR2 FRNRAP. Here the CDR3 DNA reads TGTGCTAGTGGTTTGGTAATGGGGCCCTACAATGAGCAGTTCTTC. It encodes CASGLVMGPYNEQFF.

Comment on this clonotype: One junction end does not reproduce the germline sequence, and a read error may be involved. The CDR3 is CASNQDIETGDQETQYF. CDR3 nucleotide sequence: TGTGCCAGCAACCAAGATATCGAGACAGGTGACCAAGAGACCCAGTACTTC. This chain uses TRBV3-1 with TRBJ2-5, with a tentative D call TRBD1 (6 bases). The CDR3 has 17 amino acids. CDR1 and CDR2 (germline): LGHDT, YNNKEL (reference sequence).

This chain joins TRBV12-3 or TRBV12-4 and TRBJ2-7; D may be TRBD1 or TRBD2 (6 bases each). The CDR3 totals 12 residues. V was cut by 6 bases and J by 3 bases, with 9 bases left in between. For the CDR3, the DNA is TGTGCCAGCAGGGGGGGCCACTACGAGCAGTACTTC. It translates to CASRGGHYEQYF.

The chain employs TRBV15 and TRBJ2-5, with 10 nucleotides matching TRBD2. The last part of the DNA fits TRBJ2-7 better; the J call may be wrong. CDR1 and CDR2 (germline): LNHNV, YYDKDF (reference sequence). The CDR3 length is 15 residues. The CDR3 is CATSRESGRGYEQYF. In DNA, the CDR3 is TGTGCCACCAGCAGAGAAAGCGGGAGGGGCTACGAGCAGTACTTC.

This clonotype turned up a few times. The CDR3 region is CASSQDLRTYNEQFF. The CDR3 nucleotides read TGCGCCAGCAGCCAAGATCTAAGGACCTACAATGAGCAGTTCTTC. The V and J genes are TRBV4-3 and TRBJ2-1; D uncertain. The germline V gene encodes CDR1 LGHNA and CDR2 YSLEER. The germline V and J ends were trimmed by 0 bases and 2 bases, with 8 bases remaining between them. The CDR3 is made up of 15 amino acids.

J is TRBJ2-7 and V is TRBV3-1, with 7 bases that match TRBD2. The CDR3 loop spans 13 amino acids. V gave up 1 base and J gave up 6 bases; unmatched junction bases: 3. CDR1 LGHDT and CDR2 YNNKEL come from the germline V gene (reference sequence). The CDR3 DNA sequence: TGTGCCAGCAGCCAAGGGGAGGGTTTCGAGCAGTACTTC. It yields the protein CASSQGEGFEQYF.

The rearrangement links TRBV6-5 to TRBJ1-2; the match to TRBD1 covers 9 bases. Per germline, CDR1 MNHEY and CDR2 SVGAGI. The CDR3 is 15 amino acids. After removal of 10 bases from V and 6 bases from J, the junction contained 15 bases not matched to a gene. CDR3 in amino acids: CATHTIRDRVHGYTF. The CDR3 nucleotides read TGTGCCACCCACACCATCCGGGACAGGGTACATGGCTACACCTTC.

The genes are TRBV5-1 and TRBJ2-3; tentative D call: TRBD1 (6 bases). V lost 3 bases to trimming and J lost 2 bases, with 13 bases between them. CDR3 length equals 15 residues. Germline CDR1 SGHRS, CDR2 YFSETQ. CDR3: CASSSSGQFTDTQYF. The CDR3, as DNA: TGCGCCAGCAGCTCGTCGGGACAATTCACAGATACGCAGTATTTT.

The rearrangement uses TRBV5-1 and TRBJ2-3; the match to TRBD2 covers 13 bases. This CDR3 has 19 residues. The ends lost 4 bases at V and 2 bases at J; junction bases unmatched: 13. Germline V CDR1 and CDR2: SGHRS, YFSETQ. DNA of the CDR3: TGCGCCAGCAGCCCGCCCGGAACTAGCGGGAGGGGAACCACAGATACGCAGTATTTT. Translating gives CASSPPGTSGRGTTDTQYF.